Below, 9 T cell receptor beta chains from the same sample are listed, as sequenced in a study of blood T cells in healthy people across ages. Combining a sample-barcoded 5' primer with a J-beta primer mix, a second PCR ran for 7 to 11 cycles. TCRdb re-derived calls from the 5' RACE reads in MiXCR, one entry per CDR3 protein. This table holds about 760,000 distinct CDR3 sequences, about 56% found once. Sequencing was done on a sample of blood. These receptors originate from a man aged 35 to 55 in good health.

The DNA for the CDR3 is TGTGCCAGCAGTTTACGCAGAACACCCCAAGAGACCCAGTACTTC. Translating gives CASSLRRTPQETQYF. The chain links TRBV12-3 or TRBV12-4 to TRBJ2-5, with unresolved D. CDR3 length: 15 residues. V lost 2 bases, J lost 1 base, and 11 bases lay in between.

J is TRBJ2-7 and V is TRBV3-1; D is uncertain. Near its end, the DNA agrees better with TRBJ2-4, so the J call may be wrong. Germline CDR1 is LGHDT and CDR2 is YNNKEL (reference sequence). This CDR3 spans 14 amino acids. The CDR3 here is CASSPGTLRDIQYF. In DNA form, the CDR3 reads TGTGCCAGCAGCCCCGGTACTCTTCGTGACATTCAGTACTTC.

V gene TRBV20-1 combines with J gene TRBJ2-5; TRBD1 might be the D (5 bases). Deletions cut 3 bases from V and 11 bases from J, with 22 bases between. CDR3 length equals 14 residues. Germline loops: CDR1 DFQATT, CDR2 SNEGSKA (reference sequence). The CDR3: CSASSQGWSNEQYF. CDR3 bases: TGCAGTGCTAGCTCGCAGGGCTGGTCCAATGAGCAGTACTTC.

J is TRBJ2-5 and V is TRBV7-2; D may match TRBD1 or TRBD2 (5 bases each). V was pared by 4 bases and J by 2 bases, with 14 bases between. The CDR3 has 15 amino acids. Germline CDR1 reads SGHTA; CDR2 reads FQGNSA. The CDR3 is CASSSHRTFQETQYF. CDR3 nucleotides: TGTGCCAGCAGCTCCCACAGGACTTTTCAAGAGACCCAGTACTTC.

The V gene is TRBV20-1, the J gene TRBJ2-1; 11 bases align to TRBD2. Germline CDR1 is DFQATT and CDR2 is SNEGSKA (reference sequence). The CDR3 spans 17 residues. J lost 1 base, V lost 3 bases, and 8 bases had no gene match. The CDR3 protein is CSARGTSGGPSYNEQFF. The DNA of the CDR3 is TGCAGTGCTAGGGGAACTAGCGGGGGCCCGTCCTACAATGAGCAGTTCTTC.

The chain uses TRBV7-3 and TRBJ2-1, with 7 bases identical to TRBD2. The CDR3 is made up of 17 amino acids. The germline CDR1 and CDR2 sequences are SGHTA and FQGTGA. Trimming cost V 0 bases and J 6 bases; bases outside gene matches: 11. For the CDR3, the DNA is TGTGCCAGCAGCTTAACTTCGAGGCTAGCGGAAGGCAATGAGCAGTTCTTC. It encodes CASSLTSRLAEGNEQFF.

The chain has TRBV27 and TRBJ1-5; D is perhaps TRBD1 (6 bases). Trimming left V 0 bases short and J 4 bases short, with 13 bases between. The CDR3 extends over 16 amino acids. Germline V gene lookup returns CDR1 MNHEY and CDR2 SMNVEV (reference sequence). CDR3 amino acids: CASSLSPGAGNQPQHF. The CDR3 region has the DNA TGTGCCAGCAGTTTATCGCCGGGGGCGGGAAATCAGCCCCAGCATTTT.

V and J are TRBV21-1 and TRBJ1-5; the DNA was not compared with TRBD1, the D call given in the table. TRBV21-1 constitutes a pseudogene. This CDR3 comprises 18 residues. The chain's CDR3 is CASMSSPNSEEVHQPQHF. CDR3 in DNA: TGTGCCAGCATGTCCTCGCCGAATAGTGAGGAGGTACATCAGCCCCAGCATTTT.

V gene TRBV12-3 or TRBV12-4 combines with J gene TRBJ2-1, with a possible D match to TRBD1 (5 bases). The length of the CDR3 is 13 residues. V was trimmed by 7 bases and J by 3 bases, leaving 10 bases between them. The CDR3 DNA reads TGTGCCAGCAATCAGGGATTCTACAATGAGCAGTTCTTC. Protein sequence: CASNQGFYNEQFF.